The source of this T cell receptor beta chain is a study of blood T cells in healthy people across ages. Study observations and caveats: Conclusively comparing naive with antigen-experienced cells was impossible with unsorted PBMCs.

A second PCR, run for about 7 to 12 cycles, used a sample-barcoded 5' primer plus a J-beta primer mix. Via MiXCR, TCRdb re-called the 5' RACE reads, giving one row per CDR3 protein. In the table there are over 600,000 distinct CDR3 sequences, roughly three fifths of which are singletons. The CDR3 is made up of 15 amino acids. Germline CDR1 is SGHTA and CDR2 is FQGNSA. V was pared by 4 bases and J by 2 bases, with 14 bases between. This clonotype was picked up one time. As yet, its antigen is unknown. Healthy Russian Caucasian donors spanned ages about 6 to 95 years. Each sample had at least 6 million PBMCs isolated.

The chain employs TRBV7-2 and TRBJ1-1, with D possibly matching TRBD1 (6 bases). This receptor was taken from a middle-aged man in good health. Sequencing input: blood. DNA of the CDR3: TGTGCCAGCAGCTCCTATGCGGGACATAACACTGAAGCTTTCTTT. Encoded protein: CASSSYAGHNTEAFF.